Described below is a single TCR beta chain sequence and its context. Its antigen is undetermined. The isolated RNA, all of it, was reverse transcribed, so expressed TCRB transcripts were what got sequenced. Naive, central memory and regulatory T cell samples came to a mean of roughly 4 million reads. Method: immunoSEQ multiplex PCR; TCRdb's copy keeps in-frame clones and lacks some. The sample consists of around 500,000 clones, 25% to 35% of them appearing once. Trimming shortened V by 2 bases and J by 1 base, and 10 bases separated the two germline ends. CDR1 is SEHNR and CDR2 is FQNEAQ in the germline V gene (reference sequence). The CDR3 is 15 residues long. The entry originates in a study of beta chain features in type 1 diabetes. Study conclusions and caveats: Insertion counts at VDJ junctions were lower in type 1 diabetes patients, who also showed more deletions there. Since sequencing was performed on cDNA, cells with high TCR expression could be over-represented.

The sequenced sample consisted of naive CD4+ T cells from blood. The clonotype comes from a man aged 18 to 30 in good health. This rearrangement joins TRBV7-9 to TRBJ2-3; D is uncertain. The CDR3 nucleotides read TGTGCCAGCAGCTTACAACGCCCCGGCACAGATACGCAGTATTTT. Its translation is CASSLQRPGTDTQYF.